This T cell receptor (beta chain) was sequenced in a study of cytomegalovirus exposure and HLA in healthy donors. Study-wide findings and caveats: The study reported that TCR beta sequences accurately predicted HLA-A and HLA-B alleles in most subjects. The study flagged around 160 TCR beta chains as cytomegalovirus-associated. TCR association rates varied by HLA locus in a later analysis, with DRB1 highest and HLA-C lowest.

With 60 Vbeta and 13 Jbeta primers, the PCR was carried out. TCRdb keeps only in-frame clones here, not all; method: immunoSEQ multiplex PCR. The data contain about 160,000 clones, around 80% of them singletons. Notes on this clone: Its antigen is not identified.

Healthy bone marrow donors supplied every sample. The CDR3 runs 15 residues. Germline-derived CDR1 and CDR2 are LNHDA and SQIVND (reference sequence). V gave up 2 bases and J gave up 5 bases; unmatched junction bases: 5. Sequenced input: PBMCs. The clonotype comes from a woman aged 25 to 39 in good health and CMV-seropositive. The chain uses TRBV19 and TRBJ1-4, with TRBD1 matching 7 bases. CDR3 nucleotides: TGTGCCAGTAGTATAATGGGACAGAACAATGAAAAACTGTTTTTT. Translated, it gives CASSIMGQNNEKLFF.